These 15 T cell receptor beta chains came from one sample sequenced in a study of OX40 agonist ivuxolimab in advanced cancers. Assay used: immunoSEQ multiplex PCR; TCRdb lists only in-frame clones, some missing. The sample carries 46,000 or so clones, roughly 90% recorded once. The sample was CD4+ or CD8+ T cells sorted from blood, taken in a trial of the OX40 agonist ivuxolimab. Receptors originate from an adult with an advanced solid tumor such as melanoma, head and neck, liver or kidney cancer.

The genes are TRBV6-5 and TRBJ1-4; D is unclear. The CDR3 runs to 14 residues. From germline, CDR1 is MNHEY and CDR2 SVGAGI. V lost 2 bases and J 6 bases, leaving 10 bases between the germline ends. CDR3 nucleotides: TGTGCCAGCAGTTACGGTCGGAGTTATGAAAAACTGTTTTTT. Its translation is CASSYGRSYEKLFF.

This clone was seen only once. The gene calls are TRBV6-1 and TRBJ1-3, with 9 bases that match TRBD1. Germline values: CDR1 MNHNS, CDR2 SASEGT. The CDR3 is 15 residues long. J gave up 2 bases and V 6 bases, and 5 bases lay outside the gene matches. The CDR3 here is CASRPDRGTGNTIYF. The CDR3 coding sequence is TGTGCCAGCAGGCCGGACAGGGGTACTGGAAACACCATATATTTT.

V gene TRBV18 combines with J gene TRBJ2-7; 8 bases agree with TRBD1. Germline CDR1 and CDR2: KGHSH and LQKENI. The CDR3 length is 16 residues. The J segment lost 0 bases and the V segment lost 2 bases, leaving 6 bases of the junction unmatched. Here the CDR3 DNA reads TGTGCCAGCTCACCAGGGACAGGCGTGAGCTCCTACGAGCAGTACTTC. Its translation is CASSPGTGVSSYEQYF.

The chain combines TRBV6-5 with TRBJ2-1; TRBD2 matches 15 bases. Germline V lookup: CDR1 MNHEY, CDR2 SVGAGI. The V and J ends lost 8 bases and 9 bases, in that order; junction bases with no gene match: 5. The CDR3 has 14 residues. The CDR3 region is CASGLAGGPGEQFF. CDR3 bases: TGTGCCAGCGGACTAGCGGGGGGGCCCGGTGAGCAGTTCTTC.

The chain has TRBV6-6 and TRBJ2-1; TRBD2 aligns across 12 bases. J gave up 7 bases and V 5 bases, and 6 bases lay outside the gene matches. The CDR3 contains 15 residues. Looked up from germline, CDR1 is MNHNY and CDR2 is SVGAGI (reference sequence). CDR3 sequence (DNA): TGTGCCAGCAGTCTAGCGGGGGGGCCGGTGAATGAGCAGTTCTTC. This gives the protein CASSLAGGPVNEQFF.

This clone came up a few times. The chain carries TRBV7-3 and TRBJ2-1, with TRBD1 matching over 9 bases. Germline V gene lookup returns CDR1 SGHTA and CDR2 FQGTGA. Losses at the gene ends were 4 bases for V and 3 bases for J; bases not matched to a gene: 7. CDR3 length: 16 amino acids. The CDR3 nucleotides are TGTGCCAGCAGCTCCACAGGGGGCGTGGGCTACAATGAGCAGTTCTTC. It codes for CASSSTGGVGYNEQFF.

The chain recombines TRBV14 with TRBJ2-2, with unresolved D. The CDR3 sequence is 15 residues long. Germline V gene lookup returns CDR1 SGHDN and CDR2 FVKESK. The V and J ends lost 1 base and 6 bases respectively, with 12 bases between them. CDR3 loop: CASSQGWLEPGELFF. In DNA form, the CDR3 reads TGTGCCAGCAGCCAAGGGTGGCTAGAGCCCGGGGAGCTGTTTTTT.

V and J are TRBV5-6 and TRBJ1-2, with TRBD1 as a possible D gene (5 bases). Trimming cost V 4 bases and J 8 bases, with 12 bases left between them. The CDR3 sequence is 12 residues long. CDR1 is SGHDT, CDR2 YYEEEE, per germline. The CDR3 DNA reads as TGTGCCAGCAGCCAGGGTTGGGAAGGCTACACCTTC. This sequence encodes CASSQGWEGYTF.

This clone appeared a single time. The gene calls are TRBV7-9 and TRBJ2-7; D might be TRBD2 (6 bases). The V end lost 5 bases, the J end lost 0 bases, and 14 bases lay between the germline ends. From germline, CDR1 is SEHNR and CDR2 FQNEAQ (reference sequence). The CDR3 loop spans 15 amino acids. The CDR3 protein is CASSTGRGPSYEQYF. CDR3 sequence (DNA): TGTGCCAGCAGCACCGGGCGGGGACCCTCCTACGAGCAGTACTTC.

V usage is TRBV27 and J usage is TRBJ2-1; no clear D gene. The CDR3 has 14 residues. Looked up from germline, CDR1 is MNHEY and CDR2 is SMNVEV (reference sequence). V was pared by 5 bases and J by 5 bases, with 13 bases between. The CDR3 spells CASSPAVTNNEQFF. The CDR3 DNA is TGTGCCAGCAGTCCCGCAGTCACTAACAATGAGCAGTTCTTC.

The chain links TRBV6-6 to TRBJ1-5; 9 bases line up with TRBD1. Germline loops: CDR1 MNHNY, CDR2 SVGAGI (reference sequence). The CDR3 runs 13 residues. V gave up 8 bases and J gave up 6 bases; unmatched junction bases: 5. The CDR3: CASQQGAGQPQHF. Here the CDR3 DNA reads TGTGCCAGCCAACAGGGGGCTGGTCAGCCCCAGCATTTT.

The V gene is TRBV9, the J gene TRBJ2-5; no clear D gene. The CDR3 length is 12 residues. Trimming removed 0 bases at V and 3 bases at J, with 3 bases between. The germline CDR1 and CDR2 sequences are SGDLS and YYNGEE. CDR3 sequence (DNA): TGTGCCAGCAGCGTAGATGAAGAGACCCAGTACTTC. Protein: CASSVDEETQYF.

The chain carries TRBV29-1 and TRBJ1-1; D ambiguous. V was clipped by 8 bases and J by 2 bases, with 18 bases between them. The CDR3 is made up of 14 amino acids. Germline lookup yields CDR1 SQVTM and CDR2 ANQGSEA. CDR3 in DNA: TGCAGCCTCGTGAGGTATCGGGGTAACACTGAAGCTTTCTTT. Residues: CSLVRYRGNTEAFF.

This rearrangement joins TRBV2 to TRBJ1-1; D ambiguous. The length of the CDR3 is 12 residues. Trimming cost V 4 bases and J 4 bases, with 7 bases left between them. Germline CDR1 and CDR2: SNHLY and FYNNEI. The DNA of the CDR3 is TGTGCCAGCAGTGTACAGTCCACTGAAGCTTTCTTT. The encoded protein is CASSVQSTEAFF.

The chain couples TRBV5-6 to TRBJ2-7; D is perhaps TRBD2 (5 bases). Trimming pared 1 base from V and 4 bases from J, leaving 15 bases between. Germline V CDR1 and CDR2: SGHDT, YYEEEE. The CDR3 has 15 residues. The DNA for the CDR3 is TGTGCCAGCAGCTTGTCCCCTAGCTGGGTGTACGAGCAGTACTTC. Translating gives CASSLSPSWVYEQYF.